This T cell receptor beta chain derives from a study of T cell responses to AZD1222 COVID-19 vaccine. Here immunoSEQ multiplex PCR was the method, and the copy in TCRdb shows in-frame clones only, minus some. The sample carries 75,000 to 100,000 clones, roughly 90% recorded once. CDR1 SNHLY and CDR2 FYNNEI come from the germline V gene. The CDR3 consists of 16 residues. Trimming left V 1 base short and J 1 base short, with 14 bases between. Sequenced here: peripheral blood, sampled on day 0 of AZD1222 vaccination. The receptor's source is an adult in good health. The J gene is TRBJ2-7, the V gene TRBV2; perhaps TRBD1 as D (5 bases). CDR3 coding DNA: TGTGCCAGCAGTGAAGGCAGAGCGAGACAGTCCTACGAGCAGTACTTC. Its translation: CASSEGRARQSYEQYF.